This T cell receptor (beta chain) was sequenced during a study of blood T cell repertoires in COVID-19. Measured with immunoSEQ multiplex PCR; TCRdb has only the in-frame clones, and not every one. The sample has approximately 300,000 clones; around 85% are singletons. The V segment lost 5 bases and the J segment 7 bases; nucleotides outside the gene matches: 12. The length of the CDR3 is 16 residues. The germline gives CDR1 SNHLY, CDR2 FYNNEI. Sequenced: PBMCs or T cells enriched from blood (not recorded which). The genes are TRBV2 and TRBJ2-1; 9 bases agree with TRBD2. This clonotype originated in a woman under 40 who had been exposed to COVID-19. The CDR3 region is CASSRAGGTYLNEQFF. DNA of the CDR3: TGTGCCAGCAGTAGGGCGGGAGGGACCTACTTGAATGAGCAGTTCTTC.